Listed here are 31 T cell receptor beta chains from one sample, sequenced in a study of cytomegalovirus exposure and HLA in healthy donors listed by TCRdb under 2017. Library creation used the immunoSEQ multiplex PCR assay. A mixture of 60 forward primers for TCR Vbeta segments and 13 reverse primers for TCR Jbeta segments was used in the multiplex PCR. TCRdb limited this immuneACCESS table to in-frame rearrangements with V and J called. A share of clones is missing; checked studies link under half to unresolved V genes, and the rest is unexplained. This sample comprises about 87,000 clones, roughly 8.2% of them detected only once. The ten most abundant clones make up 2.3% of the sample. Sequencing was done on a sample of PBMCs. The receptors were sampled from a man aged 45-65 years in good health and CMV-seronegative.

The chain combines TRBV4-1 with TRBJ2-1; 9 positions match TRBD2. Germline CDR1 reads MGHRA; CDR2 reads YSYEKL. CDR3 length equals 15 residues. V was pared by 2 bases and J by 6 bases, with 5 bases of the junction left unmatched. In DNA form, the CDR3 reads TGCGCCAGCAGCCAACCGGGACTAGCATCCAATGAGCAGTTCTTC. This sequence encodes CASSQPGLASNEQFF.

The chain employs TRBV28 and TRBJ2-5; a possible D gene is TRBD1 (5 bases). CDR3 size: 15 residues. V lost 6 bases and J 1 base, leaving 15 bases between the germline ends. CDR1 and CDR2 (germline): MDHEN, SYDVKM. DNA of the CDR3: TGTGCCAGCAGCTCGCCCTTTGGGGCCCAAGAGACCCAGTACTTC. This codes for CASSSPFGAQETQYF.

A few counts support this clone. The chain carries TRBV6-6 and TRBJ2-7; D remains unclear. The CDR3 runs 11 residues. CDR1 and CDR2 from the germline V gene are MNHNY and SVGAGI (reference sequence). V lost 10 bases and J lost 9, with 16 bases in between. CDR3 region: CATSPNHGQYF. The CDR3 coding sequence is TGTGCCACCTCCCCGAACCACGGGCAGTACTTC.

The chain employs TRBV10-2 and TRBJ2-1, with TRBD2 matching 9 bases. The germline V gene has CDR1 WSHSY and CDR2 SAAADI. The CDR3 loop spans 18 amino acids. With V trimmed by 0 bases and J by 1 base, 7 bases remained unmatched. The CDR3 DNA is TGCGCCAGCAGTGAGTCTCGACTAGCGGTCCCGTCCTACAATGAGCAGTTCTTC. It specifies CASSESRLAVPSYNEQFF.

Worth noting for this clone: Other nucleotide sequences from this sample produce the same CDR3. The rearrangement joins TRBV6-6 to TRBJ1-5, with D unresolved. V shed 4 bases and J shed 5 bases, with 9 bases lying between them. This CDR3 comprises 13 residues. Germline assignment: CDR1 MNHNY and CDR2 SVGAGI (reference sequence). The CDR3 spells CASSLITDQPQHF. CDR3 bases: TGTGCCAGCAGTTTAATCACAGATCAGCCCCAGCATTTT.

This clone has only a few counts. This chain's CDR3 is CASSSAGTDNQPQHF. CDR3 sequence (DNA): TGTGCCAGCAGCTCCGCCGGGACAGACAATCAGCCCCAGCATTTT. The gene calls are TRBV7-2 and TRBJ1-5, with 7 bases aligning to TRBD1. V lost 4 bases and J lost 3; bases outside the gene matches: 6. Germline V lookup: CDR1 SGHTA, CDR2 FQGNSA. CDR3 length equals 15 residues.

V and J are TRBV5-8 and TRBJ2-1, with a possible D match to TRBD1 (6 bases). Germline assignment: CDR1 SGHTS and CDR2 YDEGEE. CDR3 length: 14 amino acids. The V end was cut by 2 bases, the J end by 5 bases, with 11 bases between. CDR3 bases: TGTGCCAGCAGCTTAGGACAGTTTAACAATGAGCAGTTCTTC. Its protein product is CASSLGQFNNEQFF.

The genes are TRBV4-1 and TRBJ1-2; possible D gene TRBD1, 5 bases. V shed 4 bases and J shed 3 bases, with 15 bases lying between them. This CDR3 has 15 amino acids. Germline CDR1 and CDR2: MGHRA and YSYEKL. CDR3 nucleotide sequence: TGCGCCAGCAGCCTCTCAGGGCTTTGGGACTATGGCTACACCTTC. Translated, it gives CASSLSGLWDYGYTF.

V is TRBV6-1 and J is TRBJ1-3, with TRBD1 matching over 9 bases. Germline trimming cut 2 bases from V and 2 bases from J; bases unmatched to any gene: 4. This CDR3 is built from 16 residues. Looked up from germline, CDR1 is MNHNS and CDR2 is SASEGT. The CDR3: CASSERDRVTGNTIYF. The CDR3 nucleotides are TGTGCCAGCAGTGAAAGGGACAGGGTTACTGGAAACACCATATATTTT.

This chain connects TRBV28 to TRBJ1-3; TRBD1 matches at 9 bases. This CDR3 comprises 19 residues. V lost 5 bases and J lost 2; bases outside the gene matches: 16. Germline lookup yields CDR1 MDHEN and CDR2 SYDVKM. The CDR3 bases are TGTGCCAGCAGTCCCTCCGGGACAGGGACTTTATGGGCTGGAAACACCATATATTTT. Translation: CASSPSGTGTLWAGNTIYF.

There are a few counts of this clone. The CDR3 protein is CASSKPGGPAHTEAFF. CDR3 nucleotide sequence: TGTGCCAGCAGTAAACCAGGGGGCCCCGCGCATACTGAAGCTTTCTTT. This rearrangement joins TRBV5-6 to TRBJ1-1; TRBD1 agrees at 8 bases. The CDR3 spans 16 residues. V gave up 5 bases and J gave up 5 bases; unmatched junction bases: 14. Germline loops: CDR1 SGHDT, CDR2 YYEEEE.

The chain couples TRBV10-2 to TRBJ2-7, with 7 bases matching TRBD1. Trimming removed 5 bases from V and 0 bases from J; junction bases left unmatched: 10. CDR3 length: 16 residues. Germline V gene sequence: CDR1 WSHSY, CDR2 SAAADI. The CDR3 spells CASSPIDRVSSYEQYF. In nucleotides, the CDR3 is TGCGCCAGCAGTCCGATCGACAGGGTGAGCTCCTACGAGCAGTACTTC.

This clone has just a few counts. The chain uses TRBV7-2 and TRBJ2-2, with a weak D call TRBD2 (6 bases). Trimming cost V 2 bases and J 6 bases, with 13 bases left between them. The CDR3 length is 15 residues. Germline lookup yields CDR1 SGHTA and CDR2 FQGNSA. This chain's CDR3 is CASSLRDPSAGELFF. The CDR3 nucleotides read TGTGCCAGCAGCTTACGAGATCCTAGCGCCGGGGAGCTGTTTTTT.

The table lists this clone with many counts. CDR3 nucleotide sequence: TGTGCCTGGAGGAAGACAGGGGAATACGAAAAACTGTTTTTT. This encodes CAWRKTGEYEKLFF. The chain recombines TRBV30 with TRBJ1-4, with TRBD1 matching 8 bases. CDR1 GTSNPN and CDR2 SVGIG come from the germline V gene (reference sequence). V lost 3 bases, J lost 8 bases, and 8 bases stayed unmatched. The CDR3 loop spans 14 amino acids.

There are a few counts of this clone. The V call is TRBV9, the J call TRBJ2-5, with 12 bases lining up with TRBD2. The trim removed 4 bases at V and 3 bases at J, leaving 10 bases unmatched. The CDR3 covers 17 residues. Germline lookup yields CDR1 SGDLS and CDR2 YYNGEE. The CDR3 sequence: CASSSWTSGDFKETQYF. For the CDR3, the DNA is TGTGCCAGCAGCTCCTGGACTAGCGGGGACTTTAAAGAGACCCAGTACTTC.

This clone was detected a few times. The CDR3 DNA is TGTGCCAGCAGCGGGACTAACTATGGCTACACCTTC. Protein sequence: CASSGTNYGYTF. The V gene is TRBV2, the J gene TRBJ1-2; D is unclear. Trimming stripped 6 bases from V and 0 bases from J, with 5 bases between. Germline lookup yields CDR1 SNHLY and CDR2 FYNNEI. CDR3 length: 12 amino acids.

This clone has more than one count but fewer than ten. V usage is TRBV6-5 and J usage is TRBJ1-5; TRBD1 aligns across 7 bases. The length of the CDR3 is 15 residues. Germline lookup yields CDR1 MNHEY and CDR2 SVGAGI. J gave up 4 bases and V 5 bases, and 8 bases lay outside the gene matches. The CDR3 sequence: CASSPRWDRNQPQHF. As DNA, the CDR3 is TGTGCCAGCAGTCCCAGGTGGGACAGAAATCAGCCCCAGCATTTT.

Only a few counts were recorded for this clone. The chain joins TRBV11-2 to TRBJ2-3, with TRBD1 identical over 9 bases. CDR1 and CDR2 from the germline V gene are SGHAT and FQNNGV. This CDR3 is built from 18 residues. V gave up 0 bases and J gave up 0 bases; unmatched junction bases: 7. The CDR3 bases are TGTGCCAGCAGCTTAGACAACGGACAGGGGCGGAGCACAGATACGCAGTATTTT. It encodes CASSLDNGQGRSTDTQYF.

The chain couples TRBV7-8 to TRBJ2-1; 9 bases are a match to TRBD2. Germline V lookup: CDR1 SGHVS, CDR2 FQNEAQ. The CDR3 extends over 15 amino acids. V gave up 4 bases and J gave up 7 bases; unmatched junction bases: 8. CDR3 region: CASSSPRAGGNEQFF. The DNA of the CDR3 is TGTGCCAGCAGCTCGCCCCGGGCGGGAGGGAATGAGCAGTTCTTC. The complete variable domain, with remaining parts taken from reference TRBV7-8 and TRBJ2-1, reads GAGVSQSPRYKVAKRGQDVALRCDPISGHVSLFWYQQALGQGPEFLTYFQNEAQLDKSGLPSDRFFAERPEGSVSTLKIQRTQQEDSAVYLCASSSPRAGGNEQFFGPGTRLTVL.

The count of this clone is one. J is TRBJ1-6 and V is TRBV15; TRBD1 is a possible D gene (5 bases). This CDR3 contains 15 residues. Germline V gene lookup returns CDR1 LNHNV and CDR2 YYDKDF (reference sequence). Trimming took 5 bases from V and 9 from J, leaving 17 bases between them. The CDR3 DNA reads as TGTGCCACCAGCTCTGGGGGGGGATTTGGTTCACCCCTCCACTTT. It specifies CATSSGGGFGSPLHF.

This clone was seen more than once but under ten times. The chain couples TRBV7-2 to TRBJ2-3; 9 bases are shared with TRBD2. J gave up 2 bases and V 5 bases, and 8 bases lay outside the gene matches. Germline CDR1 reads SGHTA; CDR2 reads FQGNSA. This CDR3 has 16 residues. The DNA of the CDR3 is TGTGCCAGCAGCCAAGGGACTAGCAGAAACACAGATACGCAGTATTTT. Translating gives CASSQGTSRNTDTQYF.

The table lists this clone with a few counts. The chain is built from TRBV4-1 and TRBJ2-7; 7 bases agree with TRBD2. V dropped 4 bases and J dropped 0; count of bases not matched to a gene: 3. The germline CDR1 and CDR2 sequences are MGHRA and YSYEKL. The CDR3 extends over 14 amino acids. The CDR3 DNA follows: TGCGCCAGCAGCCCTAGCGGCACCTCCTACGAGCAGTACTTC. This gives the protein CASSPSGTSYEQYF.

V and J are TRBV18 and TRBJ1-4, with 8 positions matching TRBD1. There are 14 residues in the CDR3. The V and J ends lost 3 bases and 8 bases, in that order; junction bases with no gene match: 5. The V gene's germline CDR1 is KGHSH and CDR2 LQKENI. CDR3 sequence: CASSPRTGIEKLFF. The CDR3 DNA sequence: TGTGCCAGCTCACCGCGGACAGGGATAGAAAAACTGTTTTTT.

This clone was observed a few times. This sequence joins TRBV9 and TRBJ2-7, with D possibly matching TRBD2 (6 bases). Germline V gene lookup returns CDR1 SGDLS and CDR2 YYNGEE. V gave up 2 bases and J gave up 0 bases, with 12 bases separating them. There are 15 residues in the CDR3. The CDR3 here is CASSVTGDSSYEQYF. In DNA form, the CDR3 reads TGTGCCAGCAGCGTGACCGGGGACTCCTCCTACGAGCAGTACTTC.

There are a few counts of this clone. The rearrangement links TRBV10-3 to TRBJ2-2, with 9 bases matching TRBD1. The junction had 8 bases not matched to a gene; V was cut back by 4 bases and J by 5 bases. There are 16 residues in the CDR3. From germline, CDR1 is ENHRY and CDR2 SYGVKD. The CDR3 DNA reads TGTGCCATCAGTGCCCCTGGGACAGGGCGGACCGGGGAGCTGTTTTTT. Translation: CAISAPGTGRTGELFF.

CDR3 amino acids: CASSSDREGNEQFF. CDR3 DNA sequence: TGTGCCAGCAGTTCCGACAGGGAAGGCAATGAGCAGTTCTTC. This sequence joins TRBV27 and TRBJ2-1, with 7 nucleotides matching TRBD1. The germline V gene has CDR1 MNHEY and CDR2 SMNVEV (reference sequence). Trimming removed 4 bases from V and 6 bases from J; junction bases left unmatched: 6. This CDR3 region has 14 residues.

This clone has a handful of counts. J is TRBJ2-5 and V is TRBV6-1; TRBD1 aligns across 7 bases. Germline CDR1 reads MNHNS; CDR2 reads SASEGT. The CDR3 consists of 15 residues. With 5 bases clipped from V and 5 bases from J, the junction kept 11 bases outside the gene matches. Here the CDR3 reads CASSRNRDSPETQYF. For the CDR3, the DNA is TGTGCCAGCAGTCGGAACCGGGACAGTCCTGAGACCCAGTACTTC.

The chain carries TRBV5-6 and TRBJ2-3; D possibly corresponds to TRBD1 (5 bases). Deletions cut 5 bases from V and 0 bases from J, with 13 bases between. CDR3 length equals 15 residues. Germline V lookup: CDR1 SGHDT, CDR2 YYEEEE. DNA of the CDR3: TGTGCCAGCAGACGACAGCTATCTAGCACAGATACGCAGTATTTT. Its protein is CASRRQLSSTDTQYF. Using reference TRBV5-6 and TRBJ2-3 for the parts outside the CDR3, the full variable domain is DAGVTQSPTHLIKTRGQQVTLRCSPKSGHDTVSWYQQALGQGPQFIFQYYEEEERQRGNFPDRFSGHQFPNYSSELNVNALLLGDSALYLCASRRQLSSTDTQYFGPGTRLTVL.

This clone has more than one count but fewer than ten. The CDR3 loop reads CAILGEMNTEAFF. The DNA of the CDR3 is TGTGCCATCCTCGGAGAGATGAACACTGAAGCTTTCTTT. This chain joins TRBV10-3 and TRBJ1-1; D remains unclear. V dropped 8 bases and J dropped 0 bases, with 10 bases sitting between them. Germline assignment: CDR1 ENHRY and CDR2 SYGVKD. This CDR3 contains 13 residues.

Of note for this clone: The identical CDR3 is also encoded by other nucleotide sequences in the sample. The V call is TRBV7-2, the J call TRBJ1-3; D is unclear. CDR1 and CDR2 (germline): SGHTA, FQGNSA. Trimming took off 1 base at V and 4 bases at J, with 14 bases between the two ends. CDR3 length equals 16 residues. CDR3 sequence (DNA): TGTGCCAGCAGCTTAGTCCCCCCTCCGGGAGGAAACACCATATATTTT. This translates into CASSLVPPPGGNTIYF.

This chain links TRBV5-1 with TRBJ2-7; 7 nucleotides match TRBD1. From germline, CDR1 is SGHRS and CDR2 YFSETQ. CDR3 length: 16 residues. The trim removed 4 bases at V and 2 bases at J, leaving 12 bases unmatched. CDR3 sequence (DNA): TGCGCCAGCAGCAGAATAAAAACAGGGGAAACCTACGAGCAGTACTTC. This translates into CASSRIKTGETYEQYF.